This T cell receptor (beta chain) was obtained from a study of T cell responses to AZD1222 COVID-19 vaccine. Whole-study findings and limits: Of the AZD1222 recipients, only 5 or 6 were seropositive at baseline. Among the donors, most were white British and more were female, and clonal diversity was possibly underestimated. Repertoires were obtained solely post-peak T cell response. Within unmutated variant regions lay the reported targets of nearly half of spike-specific TCRs.

Generated by immunoSEQ multiplex PCR, the TCRdb table keeps only in-frame clones and is missing some. The data show 200,000 or so clones, roughly 90% seen once. This CDR3 is built from 14 residues. V was trimmed by 2 bases and J by 2 bases, leaving 10 bases between them. Germline V gene data show CDR1 as MNHNS and CDR2 as SASEGT. Comment on this clone: Antigen: not known.

The material was peripheral blood, obtained on day 0 of AZD1222 vaccination. The receptor was derived from an adult in good health. V usage is TRBV6-1 and J usage is TRBJ2-7; a weak D match, TRBD1 (5 bases). Here the CDR3 DNA reads TGTGCCAGCAGTGAATTCGTGACAGCCTACGAGCAGTACTTC. Translation: CASSEFVTAYEQYF.